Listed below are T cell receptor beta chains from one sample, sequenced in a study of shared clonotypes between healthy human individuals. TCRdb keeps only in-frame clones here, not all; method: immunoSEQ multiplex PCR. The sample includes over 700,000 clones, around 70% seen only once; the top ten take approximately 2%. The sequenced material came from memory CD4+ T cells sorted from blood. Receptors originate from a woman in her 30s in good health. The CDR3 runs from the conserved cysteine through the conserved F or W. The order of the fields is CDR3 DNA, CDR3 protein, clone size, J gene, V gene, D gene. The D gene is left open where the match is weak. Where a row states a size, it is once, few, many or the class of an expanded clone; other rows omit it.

CDR3 DNA: TGTGCCAGCAGCCAATCCATTCATACGCAGTATTTT; CDR3 protein: CASSQSIHTQYF; clone size: -; J gene: TRBJ2-3; V gene: TRBV14; D gene: -
CDR3 DNA: TGCGCCAGCAGCTTGGTGGGGGACGGTCAGCCCCAGCATTTT; CDR3 protein: CASSLVGDGQPQHF; clone size: -; J gene: TRBJ1-5; V gene: TRBV5-1; D gene: -
CDR3 DNA: TGTGCCACCAGCAGAGGGACGCGACCTGAAGCTTTCTTT; CDR3 protein: CATSRGTRPEAFF; clone size: -; J gene: TRBJ1-1; V gene: TRBV15; D gene: -
CDR3 DNA: TGTGCCAGCAGTTTGGAACAGGGGATTGGGGAGACCCAGTACTTC; CDR3 protein: CASSLEQGIGETQYF; clone size: -; J gene: TRBJ2-5; V gene: TRBV28; D gene: TRBD1
CDR3 DNA: TGCGCCAGCAGTGACGGACAAATCTACGAGCAGTACTTC; CDR3 protein: CASSDGQIYEQYF; clone size: -; J gene: TRBJ2-7; V gene: TRBV10-2; D gene: -
CDR3 DNA: TGTGCCAGCAGCACCGACAGGGTGAACACTGAAGCTTTCTTT; CDR3 protein: CASSTDRVNTEAFF; clone size: few; J gene: TRBJ1-1; V gene: TRBV11-2; D gene: TRBD1
CDR3 DNA: TGTGCCAGCAGTGAAGCAAGTGGAACGGGAGCTTTCTTT; CDR3 protein: CASSEASGTGAFF; clone size: -; J gene: TRBJ1-1; V gene: TRBV2; D gene: -
CDR3 DNA: TGCGCCAGCAGCCAAGAGCTAGCGGGAAACACCGGGGAGCTGTTTTTT; CDR3 protein: CASSQELAGNTGELFF; clone size: -; J gene: TRBJ2-2; V gene: TRBV4-1; D gene: TRBD2
CDR3 DNA: TGTGCCAGCAGCTCCGACAGGAGCGGTGGCACCGGGGAGCTGTTTTTT; CDR3 protein: CASSSDRSGGTGELFF; clone size: once; J gene: TRBJ2-2; V gene: TRBV13; D gene: -
CDR3 DNA: TGTGCCAGCTCACCATTGGGGGGCTCTCAGCCCCAGCATTTT; CDR3 protein: CASSPLGGSQPQHF; clone size: -; J gene: TRBJ1-5; V gene: TRBV18; D gene: -
CDR3 DNA: TGCACCAGCAGCCCCGGGACAGCCGGAAACACCATATATTTT; CDR3 protein: CTSSPGTAGNTIYF; clone size: -; J gene: TRBJ1-3; V gene: TRBV1; D gene: -
CDR3 DNA: TGTGCCAGCGTATCCCTGCGCACTAACTATGGCTACACCTTC; CDR3 protein: CASVSLRTNYGYTF; clone size: -; J gene: TRBJ1-2; V gene: TRBV28; D gene: -
CDR3 DNA: TGTGCCAGCAATTCCGGGGTCTACGAAGGGCAGTACTTC; CDR3 protein: CASNSGVYEGQYF; clone size: once; J gene: TRBJ2-7; V gene: TRBV28; D gene: -
CDR3 DNA: TGTGCCAGCAGTTTGGGACTGAGCACAGATACGCAGTATTTT; CDR3 protein: CASSLGLSTDTQYF; clone size: -; J gene: TRBJ2-3; V gene: TRBV28; D gene: -
CDR3 DNA: TGTGCCAGCAGTGCATGGGGGCCCCGACTCTATGGCTACACCTTC; CDR3 protein: CASSAWGPRLYGYTF; clone size: -; J gene: TRBJ1-2; V gene: TRBV2; D gene: -
CDR3 DNA: TGTGCCAGCAGCTTAGCTCCCGGGAGGGGACTCTATGGCTACACCTTC; CDR3 protein: CASSLAPGRGLYGYTF; clone size: -; J gene: TRBJ1-2; V gene: TRBV7-8; D gene: -
CDR3 DNA: TGTGCCAGCAGGAAGCTAGCGGGGGGGGAAGAGACCCAGTACTTC; CDR3 protein: CASRKLAGGEETQYF; clone size: -; J gene: TRBJ2-5; V gene: TRBV6-5; D gene: TRBD2
CDR3 DNA: TGCGCCAGCAGCTTGGTATTGGGAGATTCACCCCTCCACTTT; CDR3 protein: CASSLVLGDSPLHF; clone size: -; J gene: TRBJ1-6; V gene: TRBV5-1; D gene: -